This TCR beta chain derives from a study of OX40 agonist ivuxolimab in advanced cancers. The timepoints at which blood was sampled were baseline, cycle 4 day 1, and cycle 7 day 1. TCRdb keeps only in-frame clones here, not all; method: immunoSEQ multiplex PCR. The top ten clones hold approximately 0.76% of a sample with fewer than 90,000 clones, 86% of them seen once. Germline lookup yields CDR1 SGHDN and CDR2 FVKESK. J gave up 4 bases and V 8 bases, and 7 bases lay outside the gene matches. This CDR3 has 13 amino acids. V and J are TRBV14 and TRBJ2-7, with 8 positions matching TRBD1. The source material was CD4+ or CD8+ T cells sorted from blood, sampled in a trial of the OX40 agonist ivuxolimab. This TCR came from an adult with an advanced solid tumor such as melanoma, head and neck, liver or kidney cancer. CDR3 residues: CASVTGGRYEQYF. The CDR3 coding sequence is TGTGCCAGCGTAACAGGGGGGAGGTACGAGCAGTACTTC.